A single sample is the source of the 8 T cell receptor beta chains below, sequenced in a study of blood T cells in healthy people across ages. A sample-barcoded 5' primer and a J-beta primer mix were used in a second PCR of roughly 6 to 11 cycles. TCRdb passed the 5' RACE reads through MiXCR, listing each CDR3 protein once. Of 1.5 million to 2 million distinct CDR3 sequences listed, roughly 52% were seen once; the top ten hold approximately 2%. Sequenced input: blood. The origin of the receptors is a woman in her thirties or forties in good health.

This clonotype has only one observation. The chain is built from TRBV20-1 and TRBJ1-4, with TRBD1 matching 7 bases. The CDR3 sequence is 16 residues long. Looked up from germline, CDR1 is DFQATT and CDR2 is SNEGSKA (reference sequence). Trimming took 3 bases from V and 7 from J; bases not matched to a gene: 14. The CDR3 loop is CSASPRVTGTGEKLFF. Here the CDR3 DNA reads TGCAGTGCTAGCCCGCGAGTGACAGGGACGGGTGAAAAACTGTTTTTT.

Only a few counts were recorded for this clonotype. This chain connects TRBV9 to TRBJ2-4; TRBD1 is a possible D gene (6 bases). The J call may be wrong; the DNA end is better matched by TRBJ2-7. The germline V gene encodes CDR1 SGDLS and CDR2 YYNGEE. This CDR3 is 14 amino acids long. The CDR3 DNA follows: TGTGCCAGCAGCCCGACGGACAGACTCTACGAGCAGTACTTC. It is translated as CASSPTDRLYEQYF.

The chain uses TRBV6-2 or TRBV6-3 and TRBJ1-6; no clear D. Germline V CDR1 and CDR2: MNHEY, SVGEGT. The V and J ends lost 2 bases and 6 bases respectively, with 8 bases between them. This CDR3 contains 14 residues. The CDR3 here is CASSYVQSNSPLHF. CDR3 in DNA: TGTGCCAGCAGTTACGTCCAGAGTAATTCACCCCTCCACTTT.

The chain combines TRBV7-2 with TRBJ2-3; TRBD2 aligns across 8 bases. The CDR3 is 17 amino acids. Germline assignment: CDR1 SGHTA and CDR2 FQGNSA. V lost 0 bases, J lost 1 base, and 6 bases stayed unmatched. The CDR3 spells CASSLAPRGGGTDTQYF. CDR3 coding DNA: TGTGCCAGCAGCTTAGCCCCCCGGGGGGGAGGCACAGATACGCAGTATTTT. Drawing the rest from reference TRBV7-2 and TRBJ2-3, the complete variable domain is GAGVSQSPSNKVTEKGKDVELRCDPISGHTALYWYRQSLGQGLEFLIYFQGNSAPDKSGLPSDRFSAERTGGSVSTLTIQRTQQEDSAVYLCASSLAPRGGGTDTQYFGPGTRLTVL.

The rearrangement links TRBV18 to TRBJ2-5; the D gene could be TRBD1 or TRBD2 (6 bases each). Trimming pared 8 bases from V and 4 bases from J, leaving 23 bases between. CDR1 and CDR2 from the germline V gene are KGHSH and LQKENI. The CDR3 is 16 amino acids. Here the CDR3 DNA reads TGTGCCAGCGGCGGTCCCCGGGGGCAGTTGGGAGAGACCCAGTACTTC. Translated, it gives CASGGPRGQLGETQYF.

This clonotype was counted ten times or more. The J gene is TRBJ2-7, the V gene TRBV10-3; TRBD1 is a possible D gene (5 bases). Trimming left V 5 bases short and J 5 bases short, with 13 bases between. Looked up from germline, CDR1 is ENHRY and CDR2 is SYGVKD. CDR3 length: 13 amino acids. The CDR3 loop reads CAISPQGRHEQYF. CDR3 nucleotides: TGTGCCATCAGTCCGCAGGGAAGGCACGAGCAGTACTTC.

The rearrangement links TRBV28 to TRBJ2-4; D may be TRBD2 (6 bases). The assigned J gene may be wrong: the sequence end matches TRBJ2-7 better. This CDR3 is 12 amino acids long. Germline V gives CDR1 MDHEN, CDR2 SYDVKM. The CDR3 DNA reads as TGTGCCAGCGCTGGGGGGTTCTACGAGCAGTACTTC. It yields the protein CASAGGFYEQYF.

This clonotype has only a few counts. J is TRBJ2-1 and V is TRBV29-1, with TRBD2 matching 12 bases. The CDR3 extends over 15 amino acids. Trimming cost V 7 bases and J 4 bases; bases outside gene matches: 8. CDR1 and CDR2 (germline): SQVTM, ANQGSEA. CDR3 residues: CSAHGLAGWYNEQFF. The CDR3 coding sequence is TGCAGCGCCCACGGACTAGCGGGGTGGTACAATGAGCAGTTCTTC.